This TCR beta chain was sequenced in a study of blood T cell repertoires in COVID-19. Overall study context: Sources were T cells, B-cell-depleted T cells, or PBMCs; the material itself was cDNA or gDNA.

As processed by the authors: Amplification with reference gene primers provided the estimates of nucleated cell counts. Clones were sequenced by immunoSEQ multiplex PCR, and TCRdb holds only the in-frame ones, with some missing. V and J calls plus clone size are reproduced from that table; the DNA served to infer D and trimming. Seen here are more than 250,000 clones, about 90% observed once, and the top ten hold less than 6%. Germline CDR1 MNHNS, CDR2 SASEGT. The CDR3 loop spans 14 amino acids. The ends lost 6 bases at V and 7 bases at J; junction bases unmatched: 10. This clone was seen once. J is TRBJ2-7 and V is TRBV6-1; 9 bases are a match to TRBD1. The sample was PBMCs or T cells enriched from blood (not recorded which). The sequence came from a woman aged 25 to 39 who had recovered from COVID-19. The CDR3 reads CASRKNRGLGEQYF. Written as DNA, the CDR3 is TGTGCCAGCAGGAAGAACAGGGGGCTAGGGGAGCAGTACTTC.